Shown below are 26 T cell receptor beta chains from a single sample sequenced in a study of cytomegalovirus exposure and HLA in healthy donors. Both 60 Vbeta primers and 13 Jbeta primers went into the PCR. Produced via immunoSEQ multiplex PCR; TCRdb's table is partial and in-frame only. The sample contains roughly 100,000 clones, about 69% of which appear only once. Specimen: PBMCs. Every receptor here comes from a man aged 40-50 years in good health and CMV-seronegative.

The chain is built from TRBV28 and TRBJ2-4; D not resolved. Germline V gene lookup returns CDR1 MDHEN and CDR2 SYDVKM. The V and J ends lost 3 bases and 3 bases respectively, with 6 bases between them. The CDR3 consists of 13 residues. This CDR3 is CASSFVSKNIQYF. Written as DNA, the CDR3 is TGTGCCAGCAGTTTTGTCAGCAAAAACATTCAGTACTTC.

As concerns this clone: The sample carries other DNA sequences with the same CDR3. The genes are TRBV19 and TRBJ2-7, with TRBD1 matching 8 bases. Germline CDR1 and CDR2: LNHDA and SQIVND (reference sequence). The trim removed 5 bases at V and 4 bases at J, leaving 7 bases unmatched. The CDR3 sequence is 14 residues long. This CDR3 is CASSPGTGGYEQYF. Written as DNA, the CDR3 is TGTGCCAGTAGTCCCGGGACAGGTGGATACGAGCAGTACTTC.

The J gene is TRBJ2-3, the V gene TRBV7-9, with 10 bases aligning to TRBD2. Trimming cost V 0 bases and J 7 bases; bases outside gene matches: 7. This CDR3 contains 16 residues. Germline values: CDR1 SEHNR, CDR2 FQNEAQ (reference sequence). Here the CDR3 reads CASSLASSGSWYTQYF. In nucleotides, the CDR3 is TGTGCCAGCAGCTTAGCGTCTAGCGGGAGTTGGTATACGCAGTATTTT.

The chain joins TRBV29-1 to TRBJ2-2; possibly TRBD2 for D (5 bases). Trimming pared 5 bases from V and 6 bases from J, leaving 13 bases between. This CDR3 is built from 13 residues. Germline V gene sequence: CDR1 SQVTM, CDR2 ANQGSEA. The CDR3 here is CSVPKLGSGELFF. For the CDR3, the DNA is TGCAGCGTTCCTAAACTAGGTTCCGGGGAGCTGTTTTTT.

This clone was observed a single time. The J gene is TRBJ2-6, the V gene TRBV19; D not resolved. V lost 2 bases, J lost 0 bases, and 5 bases lay in between. The CDR3 is 15 amino acids. CDR1 is LNHDA, CDR2 SQIVND, per germline (reference sequence). CDR3 sequence reads: CASSIFYSGANVLTF. The CDR3 DNA follows: TGTGCCAGTAGTATATTTTACTCTGGGGCCAACGTCCTGACTTTC.

The V and J genes are TRBV29-1 and TRBJ1-6; unclear D gene. Trimming took off 6 bases at V and 5 bases at J, with 11 bases between the two ends. Germline loops: CDR1 SQVTM, CDR2 ANQGSEA. The CDR3 extends over 13 amino acids. For the CDR3, the DNA is TGCAGCGTCACTGTGGGCGATAATTCACCCCTCCACTTT. Protein sequence: CSVTVGDNSPLHF.

This clone has just a few counts. DNA for the CDR3: TGTGCCAGCTCAGCCACAGGGGGCCCGGACGAGCAGTACTTC. Its protein is CASSATGGPDEQYF. This rearrangement joins TRBV18 to TRBJ2-7, with TRBD1 matching 9 bases. The V gene end was trimmed by 5 bases and the J gene end by 5 bases; junction bases not matched to a gene: 7. This CDR3 spans 14 amino acids. Germline V CDR1 and CDR2: KGHSH, LQKENI. Based on the CDR3 plus reference TRBV18 and TRBJ2-7, the full variable domain is NAGVMQNPRHLVRRRGQEARLRCSPMKGHSHVYWYRQLPEEGLKFMVYLQKENIIDESGMPKERFSAEFPKEGPSILRIQQVVRGDSAAYFCASSATGGPDEQYFGPGTRLTVT.

The chain combines TRBV7-6 with TRBJ2-5, with TRBD2 matching 10 bases. J gave up 4 bases and V 0 bases, and 8 bases lay outside the gene matches. Germline V gene sequence: CDR1 SGHVS, CDR2 FNYEAQ. The CDR3 has 17 residues. The CDR3 here is CASSLAVGLAWGETQYF. CDR3 DNA sequence: TGTGCCAGCAGCTTAGCCGTGGGACTAGCGTGGGGAGAGACCCAGTACTTC.

The chain links TRBV27 to TRBJ2-1; TRBD2 is a possible D gene (5 bases). Germline V gene lookup returns CDR1 MNHEY and CDR2 SMNVEV (reference sequence). The CDR3 has 17 amino acids. V was pared by 3 bases and J by 4 bases, with 19 bases between. This CDR3 is CASSFGIGRLTYNEQFF. The DNA for the CDR3 is TGTGCCAGCAGTTTTGGGATTGGGAGACTAACTTACAATGAGCAGTTCTTC.

The gene calls are TRBV2 and TRBJ2-1; TRBD2 might be the D (5 bases). Germline assignment: CDR1 SNHLY and CDR2 FYNNEI. This CDR3 spans 15 amino acids. The ends were cut back, 11 bases at V and 0 bases at J, with 17 bases in the middle. This chain's CDR3 is CACIIGLSSYNEQFF. The CDR3 DNA reads TGTGCCTGTATTATAGGACTTAGCTCCTACAATGAGCAGTTCTTC.

The chain links TRBV4-1 to TRBJ2-5; the D call may be TRBD1 or TRBD2 (5 bases each). V gave up 4 bases and J gave up 3 bases, with 12 bases separating them. This CDR3 spans 14 amino acids. Germline loops: CDR1 MGHRA, CDR2 YSYEKL. The CDR3 region has the DNA TGCGCCAGCAGCCGAGACAGCGGAGAAGAGACCCAGTACTTC. Its translation is CASSRDSGEETQYF.

The genes are TRBV7-8 and TRBJ1-1, with TRBD1 matching over 8 bases. Per germline, CDR1 SGHVS and CDR2 FQNEAQ. CDR3 length: 14 amino acids. J was trimmed by 7 bases and V by 2 bases; bases with no gene match: 6. CDR3 sequence: CASSLSGQGGEAFF. In DNA form, the CDR3 reads TGTGCCAGCAGCTTATCAGGACAGGGCGGTGAAGCTTTCTTT.

This chain uses TRBV9 with TRBJ1-5; D uncertain. The CDR3 is 16 residues long. CDR1 is SGDLS, CDR2 YYNGEE, per germline. V was cut by 4 bases and J by 0 bases, with 14 bases left in between. In DNA, the CDR3 is TGTGCCAGCAGCTCCGGTCCGAGAAATAGCAATCAGCCCCAGCATTTT. Translating gives CASSSGPRNSNQPQHF.

This rearrangement joins TRBV18 to TRBJ1-2; TRBD1 might be the D (6 bases). V shed 3 bases and J shed 11 bases, with 16 bases lying between them. There are 13 residues in the CDR3. CDR1 is KGHSH, CDR2 LQKENI, per germline. CDR3: CASSPQDSPWYTF. The CDR3 DNA reads TGTGCCAGCTCACCCCAGGACAGTCCGTGGTACACCTTC.

V is TRBV6-5 and J is TRBJ2-1; 8 bases are a match to TRBD2. The J segment lost 8 bases and the V segment lost 6 bases, leaving 12 bases of the junction unmatched. There are 15 residues in the CDR3. The germline V gene has CDR1 MNHEY and CDR2 SVGAGI. In nucleotides, the CDR3 is TGTGCCAGCAGCCCGGGGGGGATACCTATGGATGAGCAGTTCTTC. Amino acid sequence: CASSPGGIPMDEQFF.

Of note for this clone: Sequence at one end of the junction differs from germline and may be a read error. This sequence joins TRBV7-9 and TRBJ2-1; 9 bases fit TRBD2. CDR3 length: 18 amino acids. Looked up from germline, CDR1 is SEHNR and CDR2 is FQNEAQ (reference sequence). DNA of the CDR3: TGTTCCAGCAGCTTTCCCCCCCGTCTAGCGGGGCGTCGGGATGAGCAGTTCTTC. Encoded protein: CSSSFPPRLAGRRDEQFF.

The V call is TRBV2, the J call TRBJ2-1; 9 positions agree with TRBD2. The J segment lost 0 bases and the V segment lost 6 bases, leaving 3 bases of the junction unmatched. From germline, CDR1 is SNHLY and CDR2 FYNNEI. CDR3 length equals 15 residues. The CDR3, as DNA: TGTGCCAGCAGGGGCGGGAGGGCCTCCTACAATGAGCAGTTCTTC. Residues: CASRGGRASYNEQFF.

The rearrangement uses TRBV19 and TRBJ1-5, with a tentative D call TRBD1 (5 bases). Trimming cost V 3 bases and J 6 bases, with 15 bases left between them. The CDR3 is 15 residues long. Germline V lookup: CDR1 LNHDA, CDR2 SQIVND (reference sequence). Here the CDR3 DNA reads TGTGCCAGTAGTATCCCCAGGGCGAGAGTTCAGCCCCAGCATTTT. The encoded protein is CASSIPRARVQPQHF.

This clone was seen a single time. V gene TRBV7-9 combines with J gene TRBJ1-3, with D possibly matching TRBD1 (5 bases). V gave up 5 bases and J gave up 0 bases, with 5 bases separating them. The CDR3 is 13 amino acids. The germline V gene encodes CDR1 SEHNR and CDR2 FQNEAQ (reference sequence). In DNA form, the CDR3 reads TGTGCCAGCAGCCAGGGCTCTGGAAACACCATATATTTT. Its translation is CASSQGSGNTIYF.

Turning to this clone: The sample contains more than one DNA sequence encoding this CDR3. The V gene is TRBV29-1, the J gene TRBJ1-1, with 7 bases lining up with TRBD1. Germline V gives CDR1 SQVTM, CDR2 ANQGSEA. The CDR3 sequence is 13 residues long. The junction had 2 bases not matched to a gene; V was cut back by 4 bases and J by 0 bases. CDR3 nucleotide sequence: TGCAGCGTTGGACAGGGTTTGAACACTGAAGCTTTCTTT. Encoded protein: CSVGQGLNTEAFF.

This rearrangement joins TRBV11-3 to TRBJ2-2; maybe TRBD2 (6 bases). Germline-derived CDR1 and CDR2 are SGHNT and YENEEA. This CDR3 has 15 residues. Between the trimmed V and J ends, which lost 1 base and 9 bases, there was a span of 15 bases. The CDR3 DNA reads TGTGCCAGCAGCTTAGGACTCAGGGAGGACAGGGAGCTGTTTTTT. It specifies CASSLGLREDRELFF.

V usage is TRBV27 and J usage is TRBJ1-5; 8 nucleotides line up with TRBD1. V trimming: 4 bases; J trimming: 6 bases; junction bases outside the gene matches: 5. This CDR3 spans 14 amino acids. CDR1 is MNHEY and CDR2 is SMNVEV in the germline V gene (reference sequence). For the CDR3, the DNA is TGTGCCAGCAGTTCGCGACAGGGGATTCAGCCCCAGCATTTT. This translates into CASSSRQGIQPQHF.

In its sample, this clone was seen once. The rearrangement joins TRBV27 to TRBJ2-7, with unresolved D. The germline CDR1 and CDR2 sequences are MNHEY and SMNVEV (reference sequence). The germline V and J ends were trimmed by 2 bases and 0 bases, with 5 bases remaining between them. The CDR3 totals 13 residues. The CDR3, as DNA: TGTGCCAGCAGTTTAACAGACTCCTACGAGCAGTACTTC. This encodes CASSLTDSYEQYF.

This chain uses TRBV5-1 with TRBJ1-2; D unclear. V lost 4 bases and J lost 4, with 14 bases in between. CDR3 length: 14 amino acids. CDR1 and CDR2 from the germline V gene are SGHRS and YFSETQ. The CDR3 spells CASSASLTGYGYTF. DNA for the CDR3: TGCGCCAGCAGCGCCTCTCTCACGGGCTATGGCTACACCTTC. The full variable domain, rest sourced from reference TRBV5-1 and TRBJ1-2, is KAGVTQTPRYLIKTRGQQVTLSCSPISGHRSVSWYQQTPGQGLQFLFEYFSETQRNKGNFPGRFSGRQFSNSRSEMNVSTLELGDSALYLCASSASLTGYGYTFGSGTRLTVV.

This clone was seen a single time. The gene calls are TRBV6-4 and TRBJ2-3; weak D call: TRBD1 (6 bases). The germline V gene has CDR1 MRHNA and CDR2 SNTAGT. V was pared by 3 bases and J by 2 bases, with 12 bases between. This CDR3 contains 15 residues. CDR3 coding DNA: TGTGCCAGCAGTGATGGGACAAACCCCACAGATACGCAGTATTTT. Translating it yields CASSDGTNPTDTQYF.

In regard to this clone: Different DNA sequences within this sample yield the same CDR3. The chain couples TRBV27 to TRBJ2-1; 7 bases map to TRBD1. Trimming removed 5 bases from V and 10 bases from J; junction bases left unmatched: 5. The CDR3 is 12 amino acids. The germline CDR1 and CDR2 sequences are MNHEY and SMNVEV (reference sequence). CDR3 protein: CASSPNRGEQFF. The CDR3 DNA reads as TGTGCCAGCAGTCCAAACAGGGGCGAGCAGTTCTTC.